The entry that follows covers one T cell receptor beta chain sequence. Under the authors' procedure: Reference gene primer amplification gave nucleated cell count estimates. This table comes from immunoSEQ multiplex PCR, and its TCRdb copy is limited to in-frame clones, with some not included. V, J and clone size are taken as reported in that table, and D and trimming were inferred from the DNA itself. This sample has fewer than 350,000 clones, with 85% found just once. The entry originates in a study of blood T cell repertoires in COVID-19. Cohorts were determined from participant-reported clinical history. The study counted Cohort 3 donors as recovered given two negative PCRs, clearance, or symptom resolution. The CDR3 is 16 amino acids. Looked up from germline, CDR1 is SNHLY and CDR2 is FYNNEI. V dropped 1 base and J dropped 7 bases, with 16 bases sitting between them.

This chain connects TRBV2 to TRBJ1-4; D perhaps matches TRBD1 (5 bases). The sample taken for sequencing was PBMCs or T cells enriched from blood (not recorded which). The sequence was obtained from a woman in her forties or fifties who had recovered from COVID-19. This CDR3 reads CASSEGPAREGEKLFF. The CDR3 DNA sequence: TGTGCCAGCAGTGAAGGTCCCGCCAGGGAGGGTGAAAAACTGTTTTTT.